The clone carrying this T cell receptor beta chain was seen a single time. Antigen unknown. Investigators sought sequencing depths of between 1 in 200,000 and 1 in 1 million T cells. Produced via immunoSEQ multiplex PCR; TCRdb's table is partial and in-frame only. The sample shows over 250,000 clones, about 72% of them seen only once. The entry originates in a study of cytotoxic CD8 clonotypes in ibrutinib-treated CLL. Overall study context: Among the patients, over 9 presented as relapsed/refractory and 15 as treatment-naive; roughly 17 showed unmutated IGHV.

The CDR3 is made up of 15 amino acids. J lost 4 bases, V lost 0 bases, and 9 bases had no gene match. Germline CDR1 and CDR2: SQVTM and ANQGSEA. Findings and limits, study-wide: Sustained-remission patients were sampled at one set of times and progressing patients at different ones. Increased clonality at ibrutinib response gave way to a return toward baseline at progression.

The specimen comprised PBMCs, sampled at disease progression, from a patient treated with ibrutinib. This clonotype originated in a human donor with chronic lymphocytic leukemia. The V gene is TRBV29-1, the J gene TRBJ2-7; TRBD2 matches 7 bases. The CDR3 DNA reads TGCAGCGTTGAAGATAGGCCGGGAGGACTATACGAGCAGTACTTC. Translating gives CSVEDRPGGLYEQYF.